The entry below describes one T cell receptor (beta chain). The antigen remains unidentified. The V and J ends lost 3 bases and 6 bases, in that order; junction bases with no gene match: 11. The length of the CDR3 is 16 residues. Germline V gene sequence: CDR1 DFQATT, CDR2 SNEGSKA (reference sequence). Combining a sample-barcoded 5' primer with a J-beta primer mix, a second PCR ran for roughly 7 to 12 cycles. TCRdb analysed the 5' RACE reads with MiXCR anew, one entry per CDR3 protein. The repertoire holds hundreds of thousands of distinct CDR3 sequences, with 52% as singletons. The sample belongs to a study of blood T cells in healthy people across ages. Overall study results and limits: Higher diversity, along with more naive CD4+ cells, distinguished long-lived donors from aged donors. As age increased, TCR beta diversity per million T cells fell in a roughly linear fashion. Estimates based on one million T cells were treated as lower bounds.

Sequenced: blood. The TCR was taken from a woman of 80 years or more in good health. V and J are TRBV20-1 and TRBJ1-6, with 7 bases aligning to TRBD1. The CDR3 sequence: CSASGPGQRANSPLHF. The CDR3 DNA is TGCAGTGCTAGTGGACCGGGACAGAGGGCTAATTCACCCCTCCACTTT.